These 15 T cell receptor beta chains were all obtained from the same sample, sequenced in a study of T cell changes during pregnancy in multiple sclerosis. TCRdb's table, derived via immunoSEQ multiplex PCR, lists solely in-frame clones and lacks some. This table has around 57,000 clones, around 90% appearing once. This material consisted of peripheral blood, taken in the second trimester of pregnancy. The receptor source for this set is a female donor with multiple sclerosis, enrolled in a pregnancy study.

Remarks on this clone: Relative to the germline gene, one junction end is altered; a read error may explain this. This chain uses TRBV7-7 with TRBJ2-5; no firm D call. This CDR3 region has 13 residues. Germline values: CDR1 SSHAT, CDR2 FNYEAQ (reference sequence). CDR3 in amino acids: CASSSGGLKTQYF. DNA of the CDR3: TGTGCTAGCAGCTCCGGCGGATTAAAGACCCAGTACTTC.

The chain carries TRBV5-1 and TRBJ1-2; TRBD1 matches 8 bases. Per the germline V gene, CDR1 is SGHRS and CDR2 is YFSETQ. The junction had 9 bases not matched to a gene; V was cut back by 1 base and J by 10 bases. This CDR3 has 14 residues. The CDR3 bases are TGCGCCAGCAGCTTGACCGGGACAGGCTCCTACTACACCTTC. Amino acids: CASSLTGTGSYYTF.

A few counts support this clone. The V call is TRBV18, the J call TRBJ1-3; a possible D gene is TRBD1 (5 bases). There are 14 residues in the CDR3. Per germline, CDR1 KGHSH and CDR2 LQKENI. V lost 2 bases, J lost 2 bases, and 7 bases lay in between. CDR3 nucleotide sequence: TGTGCCAGCTCACCAGGGGCAGCTGGAAACACCATATATTTT. Protein sequence: CASSPGAAGNTIYF.

This chain links TRBV30 with TRBJ1-2; possibly TRBD1 for D (6 bases). CDR1 is GTSNPN and CDR2 is SVGIG in the germline V gene (reference sequence). V was cut by 4 bases and J by 2 bases, with 14 bases left in between. The CDR3 extends over 14 amino acids. In DNA form, the CDR3 reads TGTGCCTGGACTTCGGGACACAGGAACTATGGCTACACCTTC. Its translation is CAWTSGHRNYGYTF.

V gene TRBV10-2 combines with J gene TRBJ2-1, with 8 positions matching TRBD1. Germline V gene lookup returns CDR1 WSHSY and CDR2 SAAADI. The CDR3 is 15 residues long. The trim removed 2 bases at V and 6 bases at J, leaving 6 bases unmatched. CDR3 loop: CASSERGQGINEQFF. The DNA for the CDR3 is TGCGCCAGCAGTGAGCGTGGACAGGGAATCAATGAGCAGTTCTTC.

The chain combines TRBV7-6 with TRBJ2-5, with D hard to call. Germline assignment: CDR1 SGHVS and CDR2 FNYEAQ. V gave up 5 bases and J gave up 0 bases, with 16 bases separating them. The CDR3 runs to 16 residues. CDR3 sequence reads: CASSLSVSQYQETQYF. The DNA of the CDR3 is TGTGCCAGCAGCCTTAGTGTCTCACAGTACCAAGAGACCCAGTACTTC.

The V call is TRBV6-5, the J call TRBJ2-1; D not certain. Germline CDR1 reads MNHEY; CDR2 reads SVGAGI. Deletions cut 0 bases from V and 0 bases from J, with 6 bases between. The CDR3 runs 15 residues. CDR3: CASSYSGSSYNEQFF. The CDR3 DNA reads as TGTGCCAGCAGTTACTCGGGCAGCTCCTACAATGAGCAGTTCTTC.

The rearrangement links TRBV5-1 to TRBJ2-3; a weak D match, TRBD1 (6 bases). Trimming cost V 4 bases and J 4 bases, with 13 bases left between them. This CDR3 spans 14 amino acids. In germline, CDR1 is SGHRS, CDR2 YFSETQ. In DNA, the CDR3 is TGCGCCAGCAGCATAGGACAGTCCTCAGATACGCAGTATTTT. It is translated as CASSIGQSSDTQYF.

The V call is TRBV6-6, the J call TRBJ2-7; D call uncertain. CDR1 and CDR2 from the germline V gene are MNHNY and SVGAGI (reference sequence). The CDR3 is 13 amino acids. Between the trimmed V and J ends, which lost 6 bases and 6 bases, there was a span of 15 bases. In DNA form, the CDR3 reads TGTGCCAGCAGAGATCTTTCATTCGGCGAGCAGTACTTC. It specifies CASRDLSFGEQYF.

The gene calls are TRBV6-1 and TRBJ2-1; 10 positions match TRBD2. This CDR3 region has 14 residues. V trimming: 8 bases; J trimming: 3 bases; junction bases outside the gene matches: 4. Germline loops: CDR1 MNHNS, CDR2 SASEGT. In DNA form, the CDR3 reads TGTGCCAGCGGGGTAGCGGGGGGCTACAATGAGCAGTTCTTC. Amino acid sequence: CASGVAGGYNEQFF.

Only one count was recorded for this clone. The V and J genes are TRBV28 and TRBJ2-5; TRBD1 is a possible D gene (6 bases). Deletions cut 7 bases from V and 1 base from J, with 16 bases between. Germline CDR1 MDHEN, CDR2 SYDVKM. The CDR3 length is 15 residues. The CDR3 DNA reads as TGTGCCAGCACTCCTGGACAGCTGATCCAAGAGACCCAGTACTTC. It codes for CASTPGQLIQETQYF.

This sequence joins TRBV6-4 and TRBJ2-2; D not certain. The germline V and J ends were trimmed by 4 bases and 6 bases, with 12 bases remaining between them. CDR1 MRHNA and CDR2 SNTAGT come from the germline V gene. This CDR3 contains 14 residues. In DNA, the CDR3 is TGTGCCAGCAGTGCCAACGAACGGGCCGGGGAGCTGTTTTTT. Amino acid sequence: CASSANERAGELFF.

V and J are TRBV28 and TRBJ2-7; possibly TRBD2 for D (6 bases). This CDR3 has 14 amino acids. Trimming cost V 4 bases and J 0 bases, with 10 bases left between them. CDR1 is MDHEN, CDR2 SYDVKM, per germline. CDR3 amino acids: CASSSVGGSYEQYF. The CDR3 DNA follows: TGTGCCAGCAGTTCGGTGGGGGGCTCCTACGAGCAGTACTTC.

This chain links TRBV30 with TRBJ2-2; the D gene is possibly TRBD1 (6 bases). The CDR3 is 13 amino acids. Germline V gene data show CDR1 as GTSNPN and CDR2 as SVGIG (reference sequence). Trimming took off 5 bases at V and 6 bases at J, with 13 bases between the two ends. The CDR3 region is CAWEPKGAGELFF. CDR3 DNA: TGTGCCTGGGAACCCAAGGGGGCCGGGGAGCTGTTTTTT.

V gene TRBV6-4 combines with J gene TRBJ2-2, with TRBD2 identical over 7 bases. Germline trimming cut 6 bases from V and 3 bases from J; bases unmatched to any gene: 4. Germline CDR1 and CDR2: MRHNA and SNTAGT. This CDR3 has 14 residues. This chain's CDR3 is CASSSSGDTGELFF. The DNA of the CDR3 is TGTGCCAGCAGCTCCAGCGGGGACACCGGGGAGCTGTTTTTT.